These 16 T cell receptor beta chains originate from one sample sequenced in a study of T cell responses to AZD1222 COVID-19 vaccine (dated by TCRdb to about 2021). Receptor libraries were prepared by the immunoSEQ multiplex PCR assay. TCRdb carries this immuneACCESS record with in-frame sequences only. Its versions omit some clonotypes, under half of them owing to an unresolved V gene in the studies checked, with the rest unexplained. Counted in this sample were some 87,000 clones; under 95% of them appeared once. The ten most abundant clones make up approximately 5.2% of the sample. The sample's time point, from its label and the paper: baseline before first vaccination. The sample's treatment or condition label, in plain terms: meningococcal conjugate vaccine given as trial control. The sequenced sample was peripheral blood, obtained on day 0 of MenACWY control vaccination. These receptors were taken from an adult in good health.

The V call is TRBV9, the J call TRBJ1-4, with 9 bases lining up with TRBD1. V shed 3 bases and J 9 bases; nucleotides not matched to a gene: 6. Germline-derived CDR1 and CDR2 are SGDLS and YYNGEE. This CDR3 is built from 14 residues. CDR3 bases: TGTGCCAGCAGCGCGGGACAGGGTCAGAAAAAACTGTTTTTT. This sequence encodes CASSAGQGQKKLFF.

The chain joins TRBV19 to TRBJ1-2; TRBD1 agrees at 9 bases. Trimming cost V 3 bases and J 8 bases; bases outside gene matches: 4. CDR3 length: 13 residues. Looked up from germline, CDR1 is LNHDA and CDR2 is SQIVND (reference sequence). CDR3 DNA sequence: TGTGCCAGTAGTATTAGGGACAGGGACGGCTACACCTTC. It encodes CASSIRDRDGYTF.

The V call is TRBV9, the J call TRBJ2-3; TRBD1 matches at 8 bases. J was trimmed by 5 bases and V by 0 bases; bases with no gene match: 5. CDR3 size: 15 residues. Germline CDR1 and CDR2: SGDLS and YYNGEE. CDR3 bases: TGTGCCAGCAGCGTAGCCGGGACAGGTCGAGATACGCAGTATTTT. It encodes CASSVAGTGRDTQYF.

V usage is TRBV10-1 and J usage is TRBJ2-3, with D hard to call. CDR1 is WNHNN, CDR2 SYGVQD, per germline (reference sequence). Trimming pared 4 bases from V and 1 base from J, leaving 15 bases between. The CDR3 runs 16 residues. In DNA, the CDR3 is TGCGCCAGCAGTGGGGGTATAGGAAGACGCACAGATACGCAGTATTTT. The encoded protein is CASSGGIGRRTDTQYF.

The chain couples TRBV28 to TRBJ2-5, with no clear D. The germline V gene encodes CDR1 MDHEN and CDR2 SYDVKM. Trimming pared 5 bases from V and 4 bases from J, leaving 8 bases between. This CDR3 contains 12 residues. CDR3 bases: TGTGCCAGCAGTATCAGACGAGAGACCCAGTACTTC. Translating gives CASSIRRETQYF.

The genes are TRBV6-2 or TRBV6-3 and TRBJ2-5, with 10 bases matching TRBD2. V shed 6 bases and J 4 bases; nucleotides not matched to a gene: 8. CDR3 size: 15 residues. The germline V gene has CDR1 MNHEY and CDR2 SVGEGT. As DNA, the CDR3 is TGTGCCAGCAGCCCCGCAGCGGGGGGGGCAGAGACCCAGTACTTC. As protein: CASSPAAGGAETQYF.

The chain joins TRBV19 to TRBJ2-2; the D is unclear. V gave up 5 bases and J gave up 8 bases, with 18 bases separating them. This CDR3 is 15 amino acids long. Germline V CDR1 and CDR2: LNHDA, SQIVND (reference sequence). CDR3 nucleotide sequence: TGTGCCAGTAGTTACGTGCTAGTATTGTCTGGGGAGCTGTTTTTT. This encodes CASSYVLVLSGELFF.

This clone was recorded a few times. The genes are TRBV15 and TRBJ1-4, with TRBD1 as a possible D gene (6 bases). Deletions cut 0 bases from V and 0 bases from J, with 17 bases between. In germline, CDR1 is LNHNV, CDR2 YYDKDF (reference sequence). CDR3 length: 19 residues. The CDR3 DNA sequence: TGTGCCACCAGCAGAGATTTACTCCGGACAGTACCAACTAATGAAAAACTGTTTTTT. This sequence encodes CATSRDLLRTVPTNEKLFF.

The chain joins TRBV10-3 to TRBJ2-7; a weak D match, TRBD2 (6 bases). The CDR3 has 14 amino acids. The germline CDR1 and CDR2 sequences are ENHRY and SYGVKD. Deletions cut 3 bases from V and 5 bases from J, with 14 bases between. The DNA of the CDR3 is TGTGCCATCAGTGATCGGGGGATAAGACACGAGCAGTACTTC. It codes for CAISDRGIRHEQYF.

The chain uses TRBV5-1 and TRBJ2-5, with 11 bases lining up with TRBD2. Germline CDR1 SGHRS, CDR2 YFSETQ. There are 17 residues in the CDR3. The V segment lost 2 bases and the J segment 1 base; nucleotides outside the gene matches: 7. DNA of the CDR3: TGCGCCAGCAGCTTAATAGGGACTAGCGGCCTCCAAGAGACCCAGTACTTC. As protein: CASSLIGTSGLQETQYF.

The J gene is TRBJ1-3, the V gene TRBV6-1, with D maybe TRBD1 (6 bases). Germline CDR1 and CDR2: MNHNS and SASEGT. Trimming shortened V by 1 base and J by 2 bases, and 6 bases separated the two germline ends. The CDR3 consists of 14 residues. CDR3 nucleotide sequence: TGTGCCAGCAGTGAAGGGGGGCCTGGAAACACCATATATTTT. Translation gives CASSEGGPGNTIYF.

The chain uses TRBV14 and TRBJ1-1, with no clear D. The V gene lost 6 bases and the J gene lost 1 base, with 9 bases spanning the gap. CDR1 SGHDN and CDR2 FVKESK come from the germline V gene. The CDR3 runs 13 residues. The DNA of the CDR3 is TGTGCCAGCAGGCTACATCCGAACACTGAAGCTTTCTTT. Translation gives CASRLHPNTEAFF.

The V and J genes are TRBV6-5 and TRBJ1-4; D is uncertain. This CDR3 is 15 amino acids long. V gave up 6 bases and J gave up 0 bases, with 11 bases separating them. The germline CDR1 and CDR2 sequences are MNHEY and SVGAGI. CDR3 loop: CASSPSLATNEKLFF. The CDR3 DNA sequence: TGTGCCAGCAGCCCATCCCTTGCAACTAATGAAAAACTGTTTTTT.

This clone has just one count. The CDR3 bases are TGTGCCAGCACCGCGGATCGAGGGACAGGGACTTTGAGGGTGCCCCTCCACTTT. Translation: CASTADRGTGTLRVPLHF. The chain joins TRBV21-1 to TRBJ1-6; the table's D call, TRBD1, was not checked against the DNA. TRBV21-1 is given as a pseudogene. The CDR3 is 18 amino acids.

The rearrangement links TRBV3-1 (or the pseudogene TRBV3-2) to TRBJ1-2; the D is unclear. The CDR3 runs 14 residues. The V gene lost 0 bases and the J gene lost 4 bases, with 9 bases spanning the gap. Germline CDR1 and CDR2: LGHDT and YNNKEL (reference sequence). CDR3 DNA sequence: TGTGCCAGCAGCCAAGAAACATTGGGCTATGGCTACACCTTC. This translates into CASSQETLGYGYTF.

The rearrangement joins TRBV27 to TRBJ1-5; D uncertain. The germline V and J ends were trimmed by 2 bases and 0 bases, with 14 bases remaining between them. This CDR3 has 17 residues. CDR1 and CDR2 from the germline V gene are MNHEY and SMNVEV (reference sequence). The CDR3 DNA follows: TGTGCCAGCAGTTTAAGAGCACCGGCGAATAGCAATCAGCCCCAGCATTTT. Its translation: CASSLRAPANSNQPQHF.